This T cell receptor (beta chain) is from a study of blood T cell repertoires in COVID-19. In the study overall: Collection of acute and convalescent COVID-19 samples took place in the United States, Italy and Spain. The analysed material was cDNA or gDNA that came from T cells, B-cell-depleted T cells, or PBMCs.

Authors' data handling: How many nucleated cells were present was estimated from reference gene primer amplification. Libraries were prepared by immunoSEQ multiplex PCR; TCRdb keeps only in-frame clonotypes and omits some of them. V and J calls and clone size follow that table, whereas D and trimming were derived from the DNA. Seen here are some 150,000 clones, 75% to 80% observed once, and the top ten hold under 2%. CDR1 and CDR2 from the germline V gene are MNHEY and SMNVEV (reference sequence). There are 15 residues in the CDR3. The junction had 6 bases not matched to a gene; V was cut back by 4 bases and J by 4 bases.

The TCR was taken from a man older than 75 with acute or convalescent COVID-19. The sample was peripheral blood. The chain links TRBV27 to TRBJ2-5; 10 nucleotides agree with TRBD1. CDR3 amino acids: CASSYWTGGIETQYF. CDR3 nucleotide sequence: TGTGCCAGCAGTTACTGGACAGGGGGAATAGAGACCCAGTACTTC.